This TCR beta chain was captured in a study of shared T cell receptors in the human thymus. Only in-frame clones appear in the TCRdb table, and some are missing; sequencing was by immunoSEQ multiplex PCR. The table records 65,000 to 70,000 clones, more than 90% of them present only once. The sequence was collected from a human donor. Sequenced sample: thymocytes.

In nucleotides, the CDR3 is TGTGCCATCAGTGGGGACAGCATGAGCACAGATACGCAGTATTTT. Amino acids: CAISGDSMSTDTQYF. The V gene is TRBV10-3, the J gene TRBJ2-3; 7 bases match TRBD1. V was clipped by 4 bases and J by 0 bases; unmatched bases: 4. CDR3 length: 15 residues. The germline V gene encodes CDR1 ENHRY and CDR2 SYGVKD.